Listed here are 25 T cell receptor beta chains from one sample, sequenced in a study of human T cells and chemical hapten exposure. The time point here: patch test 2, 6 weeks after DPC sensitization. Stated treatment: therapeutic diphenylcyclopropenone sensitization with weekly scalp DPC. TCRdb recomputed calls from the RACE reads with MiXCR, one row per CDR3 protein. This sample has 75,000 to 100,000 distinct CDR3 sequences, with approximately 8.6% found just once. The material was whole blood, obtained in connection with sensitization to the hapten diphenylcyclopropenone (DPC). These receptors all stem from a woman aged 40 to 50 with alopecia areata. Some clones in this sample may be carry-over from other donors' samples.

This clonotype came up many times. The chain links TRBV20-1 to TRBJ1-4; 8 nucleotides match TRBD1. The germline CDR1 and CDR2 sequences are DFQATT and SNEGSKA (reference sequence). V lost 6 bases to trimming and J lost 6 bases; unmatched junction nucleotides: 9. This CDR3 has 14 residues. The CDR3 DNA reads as TGCAGTGCAAAACAGGGGGGACCCTATGAAAAACTGTTTTTT. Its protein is CSAKQGGPYEKLFF.

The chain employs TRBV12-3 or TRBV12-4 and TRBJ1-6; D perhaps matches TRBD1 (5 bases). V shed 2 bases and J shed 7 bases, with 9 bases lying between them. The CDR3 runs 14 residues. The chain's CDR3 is CASSLYRLNSPLHF. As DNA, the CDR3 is TGTGCCAGCAGTTTATACAGGTTGAATTCACCCCTCCACTTT.

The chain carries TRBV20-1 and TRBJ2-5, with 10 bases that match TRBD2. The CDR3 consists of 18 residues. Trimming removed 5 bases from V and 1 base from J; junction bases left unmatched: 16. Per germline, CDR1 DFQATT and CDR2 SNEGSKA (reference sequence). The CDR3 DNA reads TGCAGTGCTGGAGCCCTAGCGGGAGTGAGTTACCGCCAAGAGACCCAGTACTTC. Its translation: CSAGALAGVSYRQETQYF.

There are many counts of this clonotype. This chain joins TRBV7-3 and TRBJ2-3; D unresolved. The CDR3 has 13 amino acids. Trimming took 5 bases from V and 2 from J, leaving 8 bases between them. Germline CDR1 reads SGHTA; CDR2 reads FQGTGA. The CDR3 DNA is TGTGCCAGCAGCCCTATCCCCACAGATACGCAGTATTTT. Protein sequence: CASSPIPTDTQYF.

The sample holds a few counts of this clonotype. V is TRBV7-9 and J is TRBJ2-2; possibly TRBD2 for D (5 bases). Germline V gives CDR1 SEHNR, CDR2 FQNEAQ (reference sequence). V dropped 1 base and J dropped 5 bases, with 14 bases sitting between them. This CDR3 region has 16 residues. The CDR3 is CASSLDPGTGTGELFF. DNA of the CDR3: TGTGCCAGCAGCTTAGACCCGGGAACGGGAACCGGGGAGCTGTTTTTT.

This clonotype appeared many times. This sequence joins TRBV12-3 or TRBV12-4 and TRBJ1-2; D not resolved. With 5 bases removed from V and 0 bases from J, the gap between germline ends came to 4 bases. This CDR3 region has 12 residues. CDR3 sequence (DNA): TGTGCCAGCAGTGCACCTAACTATGGCTACACCTTC. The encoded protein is CASSAPNYGYTF.

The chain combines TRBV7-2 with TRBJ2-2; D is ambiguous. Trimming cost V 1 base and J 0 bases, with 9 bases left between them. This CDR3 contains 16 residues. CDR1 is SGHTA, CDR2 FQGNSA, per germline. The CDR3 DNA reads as TGTGCCAGCAGCTTAGACTCGGGCGCGAACACCGGGGAGCTGTTTTTT. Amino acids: CASSLDSGANTGELFF.

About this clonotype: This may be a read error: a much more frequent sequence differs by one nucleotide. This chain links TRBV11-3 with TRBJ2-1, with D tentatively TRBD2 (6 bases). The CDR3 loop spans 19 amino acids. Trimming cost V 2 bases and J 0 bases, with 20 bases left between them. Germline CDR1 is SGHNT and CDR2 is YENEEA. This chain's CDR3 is CASSLSPQDYAFSYNEQFF. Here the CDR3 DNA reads TGTGCCAGCAGCTTATCACCCCAGGACTACGCCTTCTCCTACAATGAGCAGTTCTTC. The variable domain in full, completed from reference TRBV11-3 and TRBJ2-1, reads EAGVVQSPRYKIIEKKQPVAFWCNPISGHNTLYWYLQNLGQGPELLIRYENEEAVDDSQLPKDRFSAERLKGVDSTLKIQPAELGDSAVYLCASSLSPQDYAFSYNEQFFGPGTRLTVL.

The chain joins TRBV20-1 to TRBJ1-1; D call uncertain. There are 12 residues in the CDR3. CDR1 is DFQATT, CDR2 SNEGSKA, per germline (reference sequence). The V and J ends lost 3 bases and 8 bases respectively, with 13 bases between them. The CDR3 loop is CSARTLSGEAFF. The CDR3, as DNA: TGCAGTGCTAGGACCCTATCTGGGGAAGCTTTCTTT.

The CDR3: CASRIGQSDSYEQYF. The DNA for the CDR3 is TGTGCCAGCAGGATAGGACAGTCGGATTCCTACGAGCAGTACTTC. The chain is built from TRBV12-3 or TRBV12-4 and TRBJ2-7, with D perhaps TRBD1 (6 bases). The CDR3 is made up of 15 amino acids. The germline V and J ends were trimmed by 6 bases and 1 base, with 16 bases remaining between them.

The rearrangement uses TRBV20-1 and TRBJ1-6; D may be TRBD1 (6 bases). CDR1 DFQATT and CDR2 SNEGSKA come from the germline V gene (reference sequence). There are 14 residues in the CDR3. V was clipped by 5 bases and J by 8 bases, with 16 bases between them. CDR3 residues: CSAPRGAVDSPLHF. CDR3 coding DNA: TGCAGTGCTCCCAGGGGAGCGGTTGATTCACCCCTCCACTTT.

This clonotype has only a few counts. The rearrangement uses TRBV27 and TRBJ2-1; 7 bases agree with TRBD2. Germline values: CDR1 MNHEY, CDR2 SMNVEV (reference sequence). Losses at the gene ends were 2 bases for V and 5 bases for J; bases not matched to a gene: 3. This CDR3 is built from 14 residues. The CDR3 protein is CASSLERGDNEQFF. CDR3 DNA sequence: TGTGCCAGCAGTTTAGAACGGGGGGACAATGAGCAGTTCTTC.

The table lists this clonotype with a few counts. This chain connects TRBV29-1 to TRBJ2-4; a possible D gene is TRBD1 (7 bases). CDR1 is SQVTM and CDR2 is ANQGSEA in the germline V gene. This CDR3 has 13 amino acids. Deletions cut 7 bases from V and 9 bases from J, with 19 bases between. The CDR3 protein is CSAEGAGYGIQYF. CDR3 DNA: TGCAGCGCCGAGGGGGCGGGGTACGGCATTCAGTACTTC.

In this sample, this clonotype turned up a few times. The CDR3, as DNA: TGTGCCAGCAGCCATCCCTGGGAGGGGTCACTCCATTGGGGCCGGTCCTACGAGCAGTACTTC. Amino acids: CASSHPWEGSLHWGRSYEQYF. V gene TRBV14 combines with J gene TRBJ2-7, with 7 bases aligning to TRBD2. J gave up 1 base and V 3 bases, and 24 bases lay outside the gene matches. Germline-derived CDR1 and CDR2 are SGHDN and FVKESK. The CDR3 extends over 21 amino acids. Complete variable domain (other parts from reference TRBV14 and TRBJ2-7): EAGVTQFPSHSVIEKGQTVTLRCDPISGHDNLYWYRRVMGKEIKFLLHFVKESKQDESGMPNNRFLAERTGGTYSTLKVQPAELEDSGVYFCASSHPWEGSLHWGRSYEQYFGPGTRLTVT.

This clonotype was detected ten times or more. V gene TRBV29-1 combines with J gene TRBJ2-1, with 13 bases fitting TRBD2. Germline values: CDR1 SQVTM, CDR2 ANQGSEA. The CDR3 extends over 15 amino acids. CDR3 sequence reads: CPGLAGKVCYNEQFF. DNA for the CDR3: TGCCCGGGACTAGCGGGAAAGGTCTGCTACAATGAGCAGTTCTTC.

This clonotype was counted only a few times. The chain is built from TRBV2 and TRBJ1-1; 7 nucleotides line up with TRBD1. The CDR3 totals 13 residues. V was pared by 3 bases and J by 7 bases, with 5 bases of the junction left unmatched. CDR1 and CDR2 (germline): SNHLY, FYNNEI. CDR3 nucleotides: TGTGCCAGCAGTGAGACGGGACAGCATGAAGCTTTCTTT. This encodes CASSETGQHEAFF.

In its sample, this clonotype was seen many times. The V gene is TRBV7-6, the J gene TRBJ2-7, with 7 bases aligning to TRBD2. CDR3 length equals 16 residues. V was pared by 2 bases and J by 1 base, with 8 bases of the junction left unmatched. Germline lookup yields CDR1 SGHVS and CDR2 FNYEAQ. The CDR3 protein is CASSLLASGESYEQYF. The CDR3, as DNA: TGTGCCAGCAGCTTATTAGCTAGCGGAGAGTCCTACGAGCAGTACTTC.

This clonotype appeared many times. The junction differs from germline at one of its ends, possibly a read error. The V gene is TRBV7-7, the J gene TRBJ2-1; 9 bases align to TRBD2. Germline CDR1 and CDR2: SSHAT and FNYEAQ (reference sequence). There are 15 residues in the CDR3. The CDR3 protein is CASRPLAGLYNEQFF. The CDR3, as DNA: TGTGCTAGCAGACCCCTAGCGGGACTTTACAATGAGCAGTTCTTC. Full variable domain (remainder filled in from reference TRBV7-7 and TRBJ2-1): GAGVSQSPRYKVTKRGQDVTLRCDPISSHATLYWYQQALGQGPEFLTYFNYEAQPDKSGLPSDRFSAERPEGSISTLTIQRTEQRDSAMYRCASRPLAGLYNEQFFGPGTRLTVL.

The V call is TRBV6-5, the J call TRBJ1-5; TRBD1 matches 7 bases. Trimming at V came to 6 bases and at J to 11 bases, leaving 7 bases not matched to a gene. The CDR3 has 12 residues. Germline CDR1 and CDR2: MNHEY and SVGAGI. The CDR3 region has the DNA TGTGCCAGCAGCTTTAACAGGGGAACCCAGCATTTT. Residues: CASSFNRGTQHF.

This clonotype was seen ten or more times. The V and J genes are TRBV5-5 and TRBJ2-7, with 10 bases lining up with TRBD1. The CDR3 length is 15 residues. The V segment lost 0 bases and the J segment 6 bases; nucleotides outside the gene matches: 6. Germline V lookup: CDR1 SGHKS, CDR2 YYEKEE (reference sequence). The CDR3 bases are TGTGCCAGCAGCTTGGCCGGGACAGGGGAAGGCGAGCAGTACTTC. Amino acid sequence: CASSLAGTGEGEQYF.

This CDR3 is CASSRSSTELYGYTF. The CDR3 DNA reads TGTGCCAGCAGCCGGAGTTCGACGGAGCTCTATGGCTACACCTTC. The rearrangement joins TRBV7-8 to TRBJ1-2; D is uncertain. V was shortened by 5 bases and J by 4 bases, with 17 bases between the two germline ends. This CDR3 comprises 15 residues. CDR1 is SGHVS, CDR2 FQNEAQ, per germline.

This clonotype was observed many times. This CDR3 reads CASSLASDTQYF. The DNA for the CDR3 is TGTGCCAGCAGCTTAGCTTCAGATACGCAGTATTTT. The V and J genes are TRBV11-1 and TRBJ2-3; D uncertain. The CDR3 length is 12 residues. V lost 0 bases, J lost 4 bases, and 2 bases lay in between. Germline-derived CDR1 and CDR2 are SGHAT and FQDESV (reference sequence).

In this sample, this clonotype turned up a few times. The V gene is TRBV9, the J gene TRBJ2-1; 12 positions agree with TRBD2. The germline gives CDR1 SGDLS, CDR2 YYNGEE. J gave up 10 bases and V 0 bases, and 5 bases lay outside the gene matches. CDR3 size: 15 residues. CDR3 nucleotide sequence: TGTGCCAGCAGCGTAGATGGGACTAGCGGGTTAGAGCAGTTCTTC. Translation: CASSVDGTSGLEQFF.

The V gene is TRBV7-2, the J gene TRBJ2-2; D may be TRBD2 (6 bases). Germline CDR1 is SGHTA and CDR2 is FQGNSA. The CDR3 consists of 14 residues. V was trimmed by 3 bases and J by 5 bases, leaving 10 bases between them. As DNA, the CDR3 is TGTGCCAGCAGCTTCGGCGGGATGACCGGGGAGCTGTTTTTT. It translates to CASSFGGMTGELFF.

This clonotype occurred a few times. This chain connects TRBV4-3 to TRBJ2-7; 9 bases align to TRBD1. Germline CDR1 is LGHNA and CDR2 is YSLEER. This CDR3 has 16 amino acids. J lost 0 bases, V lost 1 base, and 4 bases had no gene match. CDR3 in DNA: TGCGCCAGCAGCCAAGGTCCGGGACAGGGCTCCTACGAGCAGTACTTC. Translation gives CASSQGPGQGSYEQYF.